These 16 T cell receptor beta chains originate from one sample sequenced in a study of CD8 T cells in Susac syndrome. Random hexamers were used to reverse transcribe the RNA input (about 0.5 to 1 ug). TCRdb re-derived calls from the immunoSEQ multiplex PCR reads in MiXCR, one entry per CDR3 protein. The sample contains about 430,000 distinct CDR3 sequences, 85% to 90% of which appear only once. The sample taken for sequencing was CD8+ T cells from PBMCs. Receptors originate from a human donor with multiple sclerosis.

The J gene is TRBJ2-2, the V gene TRBV24-1; the D gene is possibly TRBD1 (6 bases). Germline V CDR1 and CDR2: KGHDR, SFDVKD. V lost 4 bases, J lost 3 bases, and 11 bases lay in between. The CDR3 loop spans 15 amino acids. CDR3 sequence reads: CATSDRQADTGELFF. DNA of the CDR3: TGTGCCACCAGTGACCGACAGGCGGACACCGGGGAGCTGTTTTTT.

This rearrangement joins TRBV19 to TRBJ2-3; weak D call: TRBD1 (5 bases). The CDR3 has 18 residues. Between the trimmed V and J ends, which lost 0 bases and 3 bases, there was a span of 19 bases. Germline-derived CDR1 and CDR2 are LNHDA and SQIVND (reference sequence). The CDR3 DNA is TGTGCCAGTAGTATAGATCAGGGTGGCCAGCCTCAAACAGATACGCAGTATTTT. Its translation: CASSIDQGGQPQTDTQYF.

The CDR3 sequence: CASGLSTSGTGELFF. DNA for the CDR3: TGTGCTAGTGGTTTATCGACTAGCGGCACCGGGGAGCTGTTTTTT. The chain has TRBV12-5 and TRBJ2-2; 9 bases are a match to TRBD2. The CDR3 contains 15 residues. CDR1 and CDR2 (germline): LGHNT, FRNRAP. V dropped 3 bases and J dropped 4; count of bases not matched to a gene: 3.

This chain connects TRBV27 to TRBJ2-1; 14 nucleotides line up with TRBD2. V shed 6 bases and J 0 bases; nucleotides not matched to a gene: 13. The length of the CDR3 is 20 residues. Germline CDR1 is MNHEY and CDR2 is SMNVEV (reference sequence). The CDR3 loop reads CASSLTPGLAGVSSYNEQFF. CDR3 DNA sequence: TGTGCCAGCAGCCTGACCCCGGGACTAGCGGGGGTCAGCTCCTACAATGAGCAGTTCTTC.

This rearrangement joins TRBV4-1 to TRBJ2-2, with unresolved D. V was cut by 4 bases and J by 6 bases, with 6 bases left in between. CDR3 length: 12 residues. Germline values: CDR1 MGHRA, CDR2 YSYEKL. The DNA of the CDR3 is TGCGCCAGCAGCCCCCTCCCCGGGGAGCTGTTTTTT. This sequence encodes CASSPLPGELFF.

The rearrangement links TRBV19 to TRBJ1-5; D unclear. Germline V gene sequence: CDR1 LNHDA, CDR2 SQIVND (reference sequence). The CDR3 sequence is 13 residues long. The germline V and J ends were trimmed by 3 bases and 4 bases, with 7 bases remaining between them. The CDR3 DNA follows: TGTGCCAGTAGTATCGCCGTTAATCAGCCCCAGCATTTT. This sequence encodes CASSIAVNQPQHF. Based on the CDR3 plus reference TRBV19 and TRBJ1-5, the full variable domain is DGGITQSPKYLFRKEGQNVTLSCEQNLNHDAMYWYRQDPGQGLRLIYYSQIVNDFQKGDIAEGYSVSREKKESFPLTVTSAQKNPTAFYLCASSIAVNQPQHFGDGTRLSIL.

The V call is TRBV6-1, the J call TRBJ2-7; the D gene is possibly TRBD1 (6 bases). The V end lost 6 bases, the J end lost 2 bases, and 14 bases lay between the germline ends. This CDR3 is 14 amino acids long. Germline assignment: CDR1 MNHNS and CDR2 SASEGT. The CDR3 nucleotides read TGTGCCAGCAGCGGCCAAGGGGGAGCCTACGAGCAGTACTTC. Residues: CASSGQGGAYEQYF.

The gene calls are TRBV5-1 and TRBJ2-7; TRBD1 matches 7 bases. Looked up from germline, CDR1 is SGHRS and CDR2 is YFSETQ. V shed 2 bases and J 0 bases; nucleotides not matched to a gene: 2. The CDR3 extends over 14 amino acids. This CDR3 reads CASSFGQDSYEQYF. The CDR3 region has the DNA TGCGCCAGCAGCTTTGGACAGGACTCCTACGAGCAGTACTTC.

V and J are TRBV28 and TRBJ2-3, with 7 bases aligning to TRBD2. CDR3 length: 16 amino acids. Germline CDR1 MDHEN, CDR2 SYDVKM. V shed 4 bases and J 2 bases; nucleotides not matched to a gene: 9. CDR3 sequence reads: CASSSVPAGITDTQYF. The CDR3 DNA reads as TGTGCCAGCAGTTCCGTCCCAGCGGGGATCACAGATACGCAGTATTTT.

This sequence joins TRBV27 and TRBJ1-2; the D is unclear. There are 13 residues in the CDR3. Trimming cost V 2 bases and J 4 bases, with 8 bases left between them. In germline, CDR1 is MNHEY, CDR2 SMNVEV (reference sequence). As DNA, the CDR3 is TGTGCCAGCAGTTTAGGGAGGTTCTATGGCTACACCTTC. Its translation: CASSLGRFYGYTF.

V and J are TRBV5-1 and TRBJ2-1; D possibly corresponds to TRBD1 (5 bases). In germline, CDR1 is SGHRS, CDR2 YFSETQ. V lost 7 bases and J lost 8, with 16 bases in between. The CDR3 loop spans 13 amino acids. CDR3: CASGPGNRYEQFF. The CDR3 nucleotides are TGCGCCAGCGGTCCAGGGAATCGGTATGAGCAGTTCTTC.

J is TRBJ1-1 and V is TRBV6-5, with 11 positions matching TRBD1. V trimming: 2 bases; J trimming: 3 bases; junction bases outside the gene matches: 2. This CDR3 comprises 15 residues. From germline, CDR1 is MNHEY and CDR2 SVGAGI. The CDR3 region is CASSYGQGAYTEAFF. In nucleotides, the CDR3 is TGTGCCAGCAGTTACGGACAGGGGGCCTACACTGAAGCTTTCTTT.

The chain uses TRBV30 and TRBJ2-2; TRBD1 might be the D (6 bases). This CDR3 contains 12 residues. Germline V gene lookup returns CDR1 GTSNPN and CDR2 SVGIG (reference sequence). V was trimmed by 5 bases and J by 4 bases, leaving 8 bases between them. For the CDR3, the DNA is TGTGCCTGGGGACAGACCACCGGGGAGCTGTTTTTT. It translates to CAWGQTTGELFF.

The genes are TRBV11-3 and TRBJ2-5; 10 nucleotides align to TRBD1. This CDR3 spans 15 amino acids. The V segment lost 5 bases and the J segment 5 bases; nucleotides outside the gene matches: 8. CDR1 and CDR2 (germline): SGHNT, YENEEA. The CDR3 is CASSEGQGREETQYF. CDR3 coding DNA: TGTGCCAGCAGCGAGGGACAGGGGCGGGAGGAGACCCAGTACTTC.

V usage is TRBV12-3 or TRBV12-4 and J usage is TRBJ2-1; 9 bases fit TRBD1. The CDR3 covers 15 residues. Trimming removed 4 bases from V and 6 bases from J; junction bases left unmatched: 7. This CDR3 is CASSSGTGTFNEQFF. CDR3 sequence (DNA): TGTGCCAGCAGTTCTGGGACAGGGACATTCAATGAGCAGTTCTTC.

The chain uses TRBV3-1 and TRBJ1-1; D is unclear. The CDR3 runs to 12 residues. The germline V and J ends were trimmed by 11 bases and 10 bases, with 20 bases remaining between them. Germline assignment: CDR1 LGHDT and CDR2 YNNKEL (reference sequence). CDR3 DNA sequence: TGTGCCGGTCAGGACGGACTGTTGGGAGCTTTCTTT. Amino acid sequence: CAGQDGLLGAFF.